This record looks at one T cell receptor beta chain sequence and its context. This entry comes from a study of blood T cell repertoires in COVID-19. Study summary: Nucleic acid was either cDNA or gDNA, and it came from T cells, B-cell-depleted T cells, or PBMCs.

As processed by the authors: Amplification with reference gene primers provided the estimates of nucleated cell counts. Libraries were prepared by immunoSEQ multiplex PCR; TCRdb keeps only in-frame clonotypes and omits some of them. For V, J and clone size, that table is used; D and trimming come from the DNA. This table has approximately 50,000 clones, 65% to 85% appearing once. This receptor was obtained from a man aged 65 to 85 with active or convalescent COVID-19. Sequenced sample: peripheral blood.

The CDR3 protein is CASSRQEAPYEQYF. CDR3 DNA: TGTGCCAGCAGCAGACAGGAGGCCCCCTACGAGCAGTACTTC. This chain connects TRBV21-1 to TRBJ2-7; the table's D gene call, TRBD1, was not cross checked with the DNA. TRBV21-1 is a known pseudogene. CDR3 length equals 14 residues.